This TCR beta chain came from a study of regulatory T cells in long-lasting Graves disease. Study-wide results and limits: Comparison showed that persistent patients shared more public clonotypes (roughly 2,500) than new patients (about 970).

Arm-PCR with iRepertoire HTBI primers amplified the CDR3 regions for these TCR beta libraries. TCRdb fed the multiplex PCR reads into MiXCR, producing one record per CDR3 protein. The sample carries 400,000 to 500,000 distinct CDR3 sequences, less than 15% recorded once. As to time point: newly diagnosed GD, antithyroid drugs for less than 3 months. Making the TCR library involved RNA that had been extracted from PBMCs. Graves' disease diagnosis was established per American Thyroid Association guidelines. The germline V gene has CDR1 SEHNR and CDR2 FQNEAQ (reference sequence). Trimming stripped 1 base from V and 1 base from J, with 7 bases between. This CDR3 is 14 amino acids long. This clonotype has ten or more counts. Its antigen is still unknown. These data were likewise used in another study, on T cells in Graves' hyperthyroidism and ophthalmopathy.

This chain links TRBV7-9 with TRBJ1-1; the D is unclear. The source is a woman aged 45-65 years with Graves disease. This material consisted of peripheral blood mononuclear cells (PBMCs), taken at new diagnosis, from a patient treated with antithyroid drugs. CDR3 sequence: CASSLDSGNTEAFF. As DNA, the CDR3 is TGTGCCAGCAGCTTAGACAGCGGGAACACTGAAGCTTTCTTT.